Listed below are T cell receptor beta chains from one sample, sequenced in a study of early T cells in non-severe SARS-CoV-2 infection. TCRdb fed the 5' RACE reads into MiXCR, producing one record per CDR3 protein. Of under 35,000 distinct CDR3 sequences detected, 8.5% to 10% appear once; the ten largest clones hold 12% to 15%. Sequenced sample: whole blood. These receptor sequences come from an adult who was a healthcare worker with PCR-confirmed SARS-CoV-2 infection or an uninfected control (not recorded which). The CDR3 runs from the conserved cysteine through the conserved F or W. The D gene is left open where the match is weak. Clone size is given for some rows only: seen once, a few or many times, or a class if the clone is expanded.

D	size	V	J	CDR3	DNA
-	-	TRBV3-1	TRBJ2-3	CASSQVEPSTDTQYF	TGTGCCAGCAGCCAAGTGGAGCCTTCCACAGATACGCAGTATTTT
-	-	TRBV14	TRBJ2-6	CASSQQGANVLTF	TGTGCCAGCAGCCAACAGGGGGCCAACGTCCTGACTTTC
-	many	TRBV19	TRBJ1-5	CASSPDSGNQPQHF	TGTGCCAGTAGCCCGGACAGCGGCAATCAGCCCCAGCATTTT
TRBD1	many	TRBV6-2/TRBV6-3	TRBJ1-5	CASSYGTEFYSNQPQHF	TGTGCCAGCAGTTATGGGACAGAGTTCTATAGCAATCAGCCCCAGCATTTT
-	many	TRBV20-1	TRBJ1-2	CSASPSEAYGYTF	TGCAGTGCTAGTCCTTCAGAAGCCTATGGCTACACCTTC
-	many	TRBV6-2/TRBV6-3	TRBJ2-7	CASSRFTYEQYF	TGTGCCAGCAGCCGATTTACCTACGAGCAGTACTTC
-	many	TRBV18	TRBJ1-4	CASSPLRDFPEKLFF	TGTGCCAGCTCACCATTAAGGGACTTTCCTGAAAAACTGTTTTTT
-	-	TRBV12-3/TRBV12-4	TRBJ1-5	CASSRSVNQPQHF	TGTGCCAGCAGTAGATCCGTCAATCAGCCCCAGCATTTT
TRBD1	many	TRBV4-2	TRBJ1-5	CASSQDHRGASNQPQHF	TGTGCCAGCAGCCAAGATCACAGGGGCGCAAGCAATCAGCCCCAGCATTTT
-	-	TRBV7-8	TRBJ1-1	CASSPRESGTNTEAFF	TGTGCCAGCAGCCCCCGTGAGTCGGGGACGAACACTGAAGCTTTCTTT
-	many	TRBV12-3/TRBV12-4	TRBJ1-1	CASGALQGYTEAFF	TGTGCCAGCGGGGCGTTGCAGGGCTACACTGAAGCTTTCTTT
TRBD1	few	TRBV20-1	TRBJ1-6	CSALDGTGDHSPLHF	TGCAGTGCTCTGGACGGGACAGGGGATCATTCACCCCTCCACTTT
-	few	TRBV29-1	TRBJ1-2	CSVDRTGSYGYTF	TGCAGCGTTGACCGGACGGGATCTTATGGCTACACCTTC
-	-	TRBV11-3	TRBJ2-3	CASSFQGSDTQYF	TGTGCCAGCAGCTTTCAGGGGTCAGATACGCAGTATTTT
-	few	TRBV29-1	TRBJ1-5	CSVGRGGNQPQHF	TGCAGCGTTGGAAGGGGGGGCAATCAGCCCCAGCATTTT
-	-	TRBV3-1	TRBJ2-2	CASSPLRGSNTGELFF	TGTGCCAGCAGCCCTTTGAGGGGTTCGAACACCGGGGAGCTGTTTTTT
-	many	TRBV7-2	TRBJ1-4	CASSLRISLKLFF	TGTGCCAGCAGCCTTAGAATAAGTCTGAAACTGTTTTTT
TRBD1	many	TRBV6-2/TRBV6-3	TRBJ1-5	CASSYGQGRTPQHF	TGTGCCAGCAGTTACGGACAGGGAAGGACGCCCCAGCATTTT
-	many	TRBV27	TRBJ1-5	CASSMGRGPGQPQHF	TGTGCCAGCAGCATGGGTAGGGGCCCCGGCCAGCCCCAGCATTTT
-	many	TRBV4-1	TRBJ2-7	CASSQPSGDEQYF	TGCGCCAGCAGCCAACCGAGTGGCGACGAGCAGTACTTC
TRBD1	many	TRBV18	TRBJ1-5	CASSPTGEGVNSNQPQHF	TGTGCCAGCTCACCAACAGGGGAAGGGGTCAATAGCAATCAGCCCCAGCATTTT
-	-	TRBV20-1	TRBJ2-2	CSARVPYTGELFF	TGCAGTGCCAGGGTCCCGTACACCGGGGAGCTGTTTTTT
TRBD2	many	TRBV6-5	TRBJ2-3	CASSGPSGGTDTQYF	TGTGCCAGCAGTGGTCCTAGCGGTGGCACAGATACGCAGTATTTT
-	many	TRBV10-3	TRBJ1-1	CAISDERSTTEAFF	TGTGCCATCAGTGATGAAAGGTCCACCACTGAAGCTTTCTTT
TRBD1	many	TRBV18	TRBJ2-7	CASSPGTGGYYEQYF	TGTGCCAGCTCACCCGGGACAGGGGGCTACTACGAGCAGTACTTC
-	-	TRBV7-2	TRBJ1-5	CASSLEPDGNQPQHF	TGTGCCAGCAGCCTAGAACCGGACGGCAATCAGCCCCAGCATTTT
TRBD1	-	TRBV12-3/TRBV12-4	TRBJ2-5	CASSPTGGGETQYF	TGTGCCAGCAGTCCAACAGGGGGCGGAGAGACCCAGTACTTC
-	-	TRBV7-7	TRBJ1-1	CASSLELNTEAFF	TGTGCTAGCAGCTTAGAACTGAACACTGAAGCTTTCTTT
-	many	TRBV19	TRBJ1-5	CASSRERTANQPQHF	TGTGCCAGTAGTCGCGAGCGGACAGCAAATCAGCCCCAGCATTTT
-	many	TRBV19	TRBJ2-2	CASSSDTGELFF	TGTGCCAGTAGTTCCGACACCGGGGAGCTGTTTTTT
-	-	TRBV12-3/TRBV12-4	TRBJ1-4	CASSLMVRNEKLFF	TGTGCCAGCAGTTTAATGGTCCGTAATGAAAAACTGTTTTTT
-	many	TRBV13	TRBJ2-3	CASSPGLAVSTDTQYF	TGTGCCAGCAGCCCCGGCTTAGCGGTTAGCACAGATACGCAGTATTTT
-	many	TRBV30	TRBJ1-1	CACPNNRGDTEAFF	TGTGCCTGCCCCAATAACCGGGGGGACACTGAAGCTTTCTTT
-	many	TRBV4-1	TRBJ1-2	CASSQETGANYGYTF	TGCGCCAGCAGCCAAGAAACCGGAGCTAACTATGGCTACACCTTC
-	many	TRBV6-1	TRBJ1-6	CASGVNSPLHF	TGTGCCAGCGGCGTCAATTCACCCCTCCACTTT
-	-	TRBV20-1	TRBJ1-1	CSAREVTLGTEAFF	TGCAGCGCTAGAGAGGTCACCCTGGGCACTGAAGCTTTCTTT
TRBD2	-	TRBV14	TRBJ2-1	CASSQYSGGHYNEQFF	TGTGCCAGCAGCCAGTATAGCGGGGGGCATTACAATGAGCAGTTCTTC
-	-	TRBV6-5	TRBJ2-7	CASSYSRRGPYEQYF	TGTGCCAGCAGTTACTCGAGGCGGGGGCCCTACGAGCAGTACTTC
TRBD1	many	TRBV27	TRBJ1-2	CASSLRQGRTANYGYTF	TGTGCCAGCAGTCTCCGACAGGGTCGGACCGCTAACTATGGCTACACCTTC
-	-	TRBV7-6	TRBJ2-3	CASSPAFRRGTDTQYF	TGTGCCAGCAGCCCGGCATTCAGAAGGGGCACAGATACGCAGTATTTT